One sample yielded the 22 T cell receptor beta chains listed below, sequenced in a study of CD8 T cells in Susac syndrome. After extraction with the RNeasy kit, roughly 0.45 to 1 ug of the RNA was reverse transcribed using random hexamers. Each CDR3 protein gets one entry after TCRdb re-called the immunoSEQ multiplex PCR reads with MiXCR. Among approximately 210,000 distinct CDR3 sequences listed, around 95% were seen once. Sequenced: CD4+ T cells from PBMCs. These receptor sequences come from a human donor with multiple sclerosis.

The genes are TRBV12-3 or TRBV12-4 and TRBJ2-5; D gene unclear. This CDR3 has 13 amino acids. The V end was cut by 3 bases, the J end by 5 bases, with 10 bases between. The DNA of the CDR3 is TGTGCCAGCAGTTTGCCCGGAAGGGAGACCCAGTACTTC. This sequence encodes CASSLPGRETQYF.

The J gene is TRBJ2-5, the V gene TRBV9; D is perhaps TRBD2 (6 bases). Germline V gene data show CDR1 as SGDLS and CDR2 as YYNGEE. V gave up 4 bases and J gave up 5 bases, with 18 bases separating them. The CDR3 length is 15 residues. CDR3 sequence (DNA): TGTGCCAGCAGCCCCCCCGCAACGGGAGTTGAGACCCAGTACTTC. This codes for CASSPPATGVETQYF.

The chain combines TRBV9 with TRBJ2-7; 7 bases are a match to TRBD2. V lost 0 bases to trimming and J lost 2 bases; unmatched junction nucleotides: 5. Germline V CDR1 and CDR2: SGDLS, YYNGEE. The CDR3 is made up of 15 amino acids. As DNA, the CDR3 is TGTGCCAGCAGCGTAGAGGCTAGCGGAGCCTACGAGCAGTACTTC. The encoded protein is CASSVEASGAYEQYF.

This clonotype was found once. This chain connects TRBV12-3 or TRBV12-4 to TRBJ1-5; D not resolved. The V end was cut by 3 bases, the J end by 6 bases, with 6 bases between. The CDR3 covers 12 residues. CDR3 in amino acids: CASSFEGQPQHF. CDR3 nucleotides: TGTGCCAGCAGTTTTGAGGGTCAGCCCCAGCATTTT.

The rearrangement uses TRBV5-1 and TRBJ2-5; perhaps TRBD2 as D (5 bases). Germline V CDR1 and CDR2: SGHRS, YFSETQ. With 6 bases removed from V and 5 bases from J, the gap between germline ends came to 20 bases. This CDR3 region has 15 residues. CDR3 DNA: TGCGCCAGCACCTCGAAGTTGGGAGCATGGGAGACCCAGTACTTC. Its protein product is CASTSKLGAWETQYF.

The J gene is TRBJ2-5, the V gene TRBV20-1; D gene uncertain. The V and J ends lost 3 bases and 8 bases respectively, with 16 bases between them. Germline lookup yields CDR1 DFQATT and CDR2 SNEGSKA (reference sequence). The CDR3 has 13 amino acids. CDR3: CSASPDARLTQYF. The CDR3 nucleotides read TGCAGTGCTAGTCCGGACGCCCGTCTCACCCAGTACTTC.

The chain joins TRBV19 to TRBJ2-1, with 9 bases aligning to TRBD2. Trimming cost V 2 bases and J 6 bases; bases outside gene matches: 5. The CDR3 sequence is 15 residues long. In germline, CDR1 is LNHDA, CDR2 SQIVND (reference sequence). In DNA form, the CDR3 reads TGTGCCAGTAGTATAAGTCTAGCGGGGACCAATGAGCAGTTCTTC. It encodes CASSISLAGTNEQFF.

The rearrangement joins TRBV28 to TRBJ2-1, with D hard to call. V was pared by 2 bases and J by 10 bases, with 9 bases between. Germline V gene data show CDR1 as MDHEN and CDR2 as SYDVKM. This CDR3 region has 12 residues. CDR3 bases: TGTGCCAGCAGTTTAAGGTTTGGAGAGCAGTTCTTC. Its protein is CASSLRFGEQFF.

This chain joins TRBV6-5 and TRBJ2-7, with 10 nucleotides matching TRBD2. Germline V lookup: CDR1 MNHEY, CDR2 SVGAGI. V dropped 2 bases and J dropped 6; count of bases not matched to a gene: 7. The CDR3 totals 15 residues. The CDR3 sequence: CASSYRELAGSEQYF. The CDR3 DNA reads as TGTGCCAGCAGTTACAGAGAACTAGCGGGATCCGAGCAGTACTTC.

The chain links TRBV5-1 to TRBJ1-2, with 8 bases that match TRBD1. Unmatched junction bases numbered 8, after V lost 6 bases and J lost 7 bases. The CDR3 is 13 amino acids. The germline V gene encodes CDR1 SGHRS and CDR2 YFSETQ. The CDR3 nucleotides are TGCGCCAGCAAACAAGAACAGGGGGGTGGCTACACCTTC. This codes for CASKQEQGGGYTF. Drawing the rest from reference TRBV5-1 and TRBJ1-2, the complete variable domain is KAGVTQTPRYLIKTRGQQVTLSCSPISGHRSVSWYQQTPGQGLQFLFEYFSETQRNKGNFPGRFSGRQFSNSRSEMNVSTLELGDSALYLCASKQEQGGGYTFGSGTRLTVV.

The chain is built from TRBV28 and TRBJ2-1; D ambiguous. The germline V gene has CDR1 MDHEN and CDR2 SYDVKM. V lost 6 bases to trimming and J lost 1 base, with 13 bases between them. The CDR3 runs 15 residues. The CDR3, as DNA: TGTGCCAGCAGCTCAGGAGAAGGGTCCTACAATGAGCAGTTCTTC. Encoded protein: CASSSGEGSYNEQFF. The variable domain in full, with the rest retrieved from reference TRBV28 and TRBJ2-1, is DVKVTQSSRYLVKRTGEKVFLECVQDMDHENMFWYRQDPGLGLRLIYFSYDVKMKEKGDIPEGYSVSREKKERFSLILESASTNQTSMYLCASSSGEGSYNEQFFGPGTRLTVL.

CDR3 sequence reads: CASTVAGGGNEQFF. The CDR3 DNA is TGTGCCAGCACAGTAGCGGGAGGAGGTAATGAGCAGTTCTTC. The V call is TRBV25-1, the J call TRBJ2-1; 10 bases agree with TRBD2. The CDR3 runs to 14 residues. Looked up from germline, CDR1 is MGHDK and CDR2 is SYGVNS. With 7 bases clipped from V and 7 bases from J, the junction kept 7 bases outside the gene matches.

The V gene is TRBV18, the J gene TRBJ2-7; perhaps TRBD1 as D (6 bases). Trimming removed 4 bases at V and 6 bases at J, with 16 bases between. Germline CDR1 reads KGHSH; CDR2 reads LQKENI. The CDR3 is 14 amino acids. This CDR3 is CASSRQGTSGEQYF. The CDR3 DNA follows: TGTGCCAGCTCACGGCAAGGGACATCGGGCGAGCAGTACTTC. Drawing the rest from reference TRBV18 and TRBJ2-7, the complete variable domain is NAGVMQNPRHLVRRRGQEARLRCSPMKGHSHVYWYRQLPEEGLKFMVYLQKENIIDESGMPKERFSAEFPKEGPSILRIQQVVRGDSAAYFCASSRQGTSGEQYFGPGTRLTVT.

V is TRBV30 and J is TRBJ1-2; TRBD1 aligns across 10 bases. The CDR3 is 13 amino acids. After removal of 4 bases from V and 8 bases from J, the junction contained 7 bases not matched to a gene. The germline gives CDR1 GTSNPN, CDR2 SVGIG (reference sequence). In DNA form, the CDR3 reads TGTGCCTGGAACCGGGACAGGGGAAAAGGCTACACCTTC. Protein product: CAWNRDRGKGYTF.

The rearrangement uses TRBV7-3 and TRBJ2-1, with a possible D match to TRBD1 (5 bases). This CDR3 is built from 14 residues. V was clipped by 3 bases and J by 6 bases, with 12 bases between them. Per the germline V gene, CDR1 is SGHTA and CDR2 is FQGTGA. The CDR3 DNA is TGTGCCAGCAGCTTTCAGGGTTCGTTCAATGAGCAGTTCTTC. Protein sequence: CASSFQGSFNEQFF.

This clonotype has just one count. Germline is not matched at one junction end, which may reflect a read error. The V and J genes are TRBV27 and TRBJ2-4; no clear D gene. The CDR3 is 8 amino acids. From germline, CDR1 is MNHEY and CDR2 SMNVEV (reference sequence). The CDR3 is CASRAFGF. CDR3 DNA sequence: TGTGCCAGCAGAGCCTTCGGCTTC.

The gene calls are TRBV30 and TRBJ2-1; D gene uncertain. Germline CDR1 is GTSNPN and CDR2 is SVGIG (reference sequence). The CDR3 contains 13 residues. With 1 base removed from V and 9 bases from J, the gap between germline ends came to 13 bases. For the CDR3, the DNA is TGTGCCTGGAGTGATACCAGATCCGGTGAGCAGTTCTTC. Residues: CAWSDTRSGEQFF.

The V and J genes are TRBV2 and TRBJ2-1, with unresolved D. The germline V and J ends were trimmed by 7 bases and 9 bases, with 7 bases remaining between them. The CDR3 covers 10 residues. The germline gives CDR1 SNHLY, CDR2 FYNNEI. The CDR3 region has the DNA TGTGCCAGCACCCGTACTGAGCAGTTCTTC. Translating gives CASTRTEQFF.

This rearrangement joins TRBV20-1 to TRBJ2-7; no definite D call. Trimming took 6 bases from V and 3 from J, leaving 15 bases between them. Germline V gives CDR1 DFQATT, CDR2 SNEGSKA (reference sequence). The CDR3 has 13 amino acids. Written as DNA, the CDR3 is TGCAGTGCGGTCGAACCAGACCTCTACGAGCAGTACTTC. Protein sequence: CSAVEPDLYEQYF.

The rearrangement links TRBV28 to TRBJ1-5; no clear D gene. The germline gives CDR1 MDHEN, CDR2 SYDVKM. V lost 5 bases, J lost 11 bases, and 13 bases lay in between. The CDR3 spans 12 residues. DNA of the CDR3: TGTGCCAGCAGTCCGCCCGGGAAGTCCCAGCATTTT. Its translation: CASSPPGKSQHF.

The chain has TRBV7-3 and TRBJ1-5; D is ambiguous. The ends were cut back, 5 bases at V and 0 bases at J, with 11 bases in the middle. This CDR3 spans 15 amino acids. In germline, CDR1 is SGHTA, CDR2 FQGTGA. CDR3 nucleotides: TGTGCCAGCAGCCTCGGACCGTTTAGCAATCAGCCCCAGCATTTT. This codes for CASSLGPFSNQPQHF.

The V gene is TRBV2, the J gene TRBJ1-1, with 7 nucleotides matching TRBD1. There are 13 residues in the CDR3. Germline values: CDR1 SNHLY, CDR2 FYNNEI. The junction had 2 bases not matched to a gene; V was cut back by 0 bases and J by 7 bases. Here the CDR3 reads CASSEARDSEAFF. The DNA of the CDR3 is TGTGCCAGCAGTGAAGCACGGGACAGTGAAGCTTTCTTT.